The 15 T cell receptor beta chains given below trace back to one sample, sequenced in a study of Tregs in tolerant kidney transplant recipients. Mixed chimerism was transient after nonmyeloablative marrow transplants from related graft donors. Assay used: immunoSEQ multiplex PCR; TCRdb lists only in-frame clones, some missing. The sample is made up of some 30,000 clones, and the top ten hold under 2% of it. This specimen was CD4+ T cells from blood (PBMCs), taken 24 months after the transplant. The receptors were sampled from a human patient who received a combined kidney and bone marrow transplant. Some T cells may trace back to the graft donor.

Regarding this clone: Read coverage stops 3 residues before the CDR3 terminus; the germline J gene supplies the remainder. This chain connects TRBV7-9 to TRBJ1-2, with 7 nucleotides matching TRBD1. The germline CDR1 and CDR2 sequences are SEHNR and FQNEAQ (reference sequence). CDR3 length: 14 amino acids. The V and J ends lost 7 bases and 3 bases, in that order; junction bases with no gene match: 8. CDR3 sequence: CASTLGQGDYGYTF. The sequenced part of the CDR3 DNA is TGTGCCAGCACCCTAGGGCAGGGGGACTATGGC.

Note on this clone: The read falls 3 residues short of the CDR3 end, and the missing part is taken from the germline J gene. The V gene is TRBV19, the J gene TRBJ2-1, with 13 nucleotides matching TRBD2. Trimming took 6 bases from V and 8 from J; bases not matched to a gene: 4. Germline CDR1 LNHDA, CDR2 SQIVND (reference sequence). CDR3 length: 14 residues. CDR3 in amino acids: CASRRTSGSDEQFF. The sequenced CDR3 bases are TGTGCCAGTAGGAGGACTAGCGGGAGCGATGAG.

Points on this clone: The read comes to an end 3 residues before the CDR3 does, leaving the germline J gene to fill in the end. The V and J genes are TRBV19 and TRBJ2-1; 7 bases agree with TRBD2. V was pared by 5 bases and J by 0 bases, with 4 bases of the junction left unmatched. Per germline, CDR1 LNHDA and CDR2 SQIVND (reference sequence). This CDR3 region has 15 residues. CDR3 DNA (partial): TGTGCCAGTAGTCGACTAGCTAGCTCCTACAATGAG. This translates into CASSRLASSYNE. The whole CDR3 is CASSRLASSYNEQFF.

Partial CDR3 DNA: TGCAGTGCTAGAGATGCGTGGGGGGTTGGGGAAAAA. Translated, it gives CSARDAWGVGEK. The entire CDR3 sequence reads CSARDAWGVGEKLFF. The J gene is TRBJ1-4, the V gene TRBV20-1, with D possibly TRBD1 on 5 matching bases. The CDR3 goes on 3 residues after the read ends, and that part is filled in from the germline J gene. Trimming took 0 bases from V and 8 from J, leaving 16 bases between them. This CDR3 region has 15 residues. Germline V gene lookup returns CDR1 DFQATT and CDR2 SNEGSKA (reference sequence).

About this clone itself: From the germline J gene comes the end of the CDR3, since the read stops 3 residues before it. The chain employs TRBV29-1 and TRBJ1-2; 9 bases fit TRBD1. The CDR3 totals 15 residues. V lost 6 bases to trimming and J lost 7 bases; unmatched junction nucleotides: 15. Germline values: CDR1 SQVTM, CDR2 ANQGSEA. The CDR3 here is CSVIQGAPRNIGYTF. The covered CDR3 bases are TGCAGCGTCATACAGGGGGCGCCTCGCAATATTGGC.

Worth noting for this clone: The read ends 3 residues shy of where the CDR3 ends; the end is completed using the germline J gene. The rearrangement links TRBV7-2 to TRBJ2-7; a weak D match, TRBD2 (5 bases). CDR1 is SGHTA, CDR2 FQGNSA, per germline. Trimming removed 3 bases from V and 3 bases from J, with 12 bases in between. The CDR3 sequence is 14 residues long. The CDR3 loop reads CASSFVSGYYEQYF. CDR3 DNA, as far as it was read: TGTGCCAGCAGCTTCGTAAGCGGATACTACGAG.

Regarding this clone: The observed sequence ends 3 residues before the CDR3 terminus, with the missing tail filled in from the germline J gene. This chain connects TRBV5-1 to TRBJ2-7, with 7 bases identical to TRBD2. There are 15 residues in the CDR3. Looked up from germline, CDR1 is SGHRS and CDR2 is YFSETQ. Trimming cost V 3 bases and J 3 bases; bases outside gene matches: 9. CDR3 sequence reads: CASSWGGTGIYEQYF. The covered CDR3 bases are TGCGCCAGCAGCTGGGGGGGGACGGGGATCTACGAG.

As regards this clone: The DNA ends 3 residues before the CDR3 does, and the rest of the CDR3 is filled in from the germline J gene. V is TRBV6-2 or TRBV6-3 and J is TRBJ2-3; D remains ambiguous. V was cut by 6 bases and J by 3 bases, with 10 bases left in between. This CDR3 region has 13 residues. From germline, CDR1 is MNHEY and CDR2 SVGEGT. The CDR3: CASRRPTTDTQYF. The CDR3 DNA, read in part, is TGTGCCAGCAGGCGTCCGACTACAGATACG.

Details on this clone: Sequencing ends 3 residues short of the CDR3 end; the germline J gene provides the rest. The chain uses TRBV20-1 and TRBJ2-5; weak D call: TRBD1 (6 bases). V was shortened by 0 bases and J by 5 bases, with 16 bases between the two germline ends. This CDR3 is built from 15 residues. Germline CDR1 DFQATT, CDR2 SNEGSKA (reference sequence). Here the CDR3 reads CSARDWSGVVETQYF. The CDR3 bases that were read are TGCAGTGCTAGAGATTGGTCAGGGGTGGTCGAGACC.

Notes on this clone: The sequence runs out 3 residues before the end of the CDR3; the remainder is reconstructed from the germline J gene. V is TRBV5-1 and J is TRBJ1-2; 8 nucleotides line up with TRBD1. CDR3 length: 14 amino acids. Germline V lookup: CDR1 SGHRS, CDR2 YFSETQ. Trimming at V came to 0 bases and at J to 6 bases, leaving 4 bases not matched to a gene. The CDR3 bases that were read are TGCGCCAGCAGCTTGGATCAGGGGGCTAATGGC. Amino acid sequence: CASSLDQGANG. The CDR3 reads in full as CASSLDQGANGYTF.

Regarding this clone: The CDR3 extends 3 residues past the end of the read, so its final part is completed from the germline J gene. V and J are TRBV2 and TRBJ1-2, with D tentatively TRBD1 (5 bases). Between the trimmed V and J ends, which lost 8 bases and 2 bases, there was a span of 12 bases. CDR1 is SNHLY and CDR2 is FYNNEI in the germline V gene. The CDR3 consists of 13 residues. The CDR3 loop is CASSGRVNYGYTF. The sequenced CDR3 bases are TGTGCCAGCTCGGGCAGGGTCAACTATGGC.

On this clone: The missing CDR3 end, 3 residues past where the read stops, is filled in from the germline J gene. This chain joins TRBV7-9 and TRBJ2-1; D call uncertain. Per germline, CDR1 SEHNR and CDR2 FQNEAQ (reference sequence). This CDR3 region has 14 residues. V was shortened by 1 base and J by 8 bases, with 12 bases between the two germline ends. This CDR3 reads CASSLGYQRDEQFF. CDR3 DNA, as far as it was read: TGTGCCAGCAGCTTAGGGTATCAACGCGATGAG.

Notes on this clone: The CDR3 is cut off 3 residues early in the read; its end comes from the germline J gene. The rearrangement uses TRBV10-3 and TRBJ1-5, with a tentative D call TRBD1 (6 bases). Trimming took 3 bases from V and 5 from J, leaving 8 bases between them. The CDR3 consists of 13 residues. Per germline, CDR1 ENHRY and CDR2 SYGVKD. The covered CDR3 bases are TGTGCCATCAGTGAACAGGGCTATCAGCCC. Translation: CAISEQGYQP. The entire CDR3 protein is CAISEQGYQPQHF.

Comments on this clone: The CDR3 end is not reached by the read, which stops 3 residues before it; the germline J gene fills it in. The chain recombines TRBV29-1 with TRBJ2-7, with D possibly matching TRBD2 (5 bases). CDR1 and CDR2 (germline): SQVTM, ANQGSEA. The CDR3 length is 11 residues. V lost 7 bases, J lost 3 bases, and 10 bases lay in between. CDR3 loop: CSATGSYEQYF. CDR3 DNA, as far as it was read: TGCAGCGCAACGGGGAGCTACGAG.

Turning to this clone: With the read ending 3 residues before the CDR3 end, the germline J gene is used to fill in that end. This chain links TRBV18 with TRBJ2-3; a possible D gene is TRBD1 (5 bases). The CDR3 spans 15 residues. Trimming cost V 5 bases and J 0 bases, with 12 bases left between them. In germline, CDR1 is KGHSH, CDR2 LQKENI. The sequenced part of the CDR3 DNA is TGTGCCAGCTCATTCCCGACAGAAAGCACAGATACG. Its translation: CASSFPTESTDT. The whole CDR3 reads CASSFPTESTDTQYF.